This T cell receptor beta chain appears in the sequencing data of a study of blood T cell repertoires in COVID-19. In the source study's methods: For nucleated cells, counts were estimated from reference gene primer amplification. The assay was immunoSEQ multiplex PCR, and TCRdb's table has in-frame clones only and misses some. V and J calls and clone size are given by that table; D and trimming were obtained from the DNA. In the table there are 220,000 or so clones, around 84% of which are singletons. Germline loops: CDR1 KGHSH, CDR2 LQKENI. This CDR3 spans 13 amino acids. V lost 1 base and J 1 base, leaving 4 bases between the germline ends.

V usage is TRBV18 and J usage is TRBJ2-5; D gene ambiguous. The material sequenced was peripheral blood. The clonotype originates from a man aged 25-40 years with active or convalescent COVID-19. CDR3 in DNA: TGTGCCAGCTCACCACACAGCCAAGAGACCCAGTACTTC. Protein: CASSPHSQETQYF.